Listed here is a single T cell receptor (beta chain). This entry is derived from a study of CD8 T cells in Susac syndrome. The authors reverse transcribed roughly 0.5 to 1 ug RNA with random hexamers. Via MiXCR, TCRdb re-called the immunoSEQ multiplex PCR reads, giving one row per CDR3 protein. The data hold hundreds of thousands of distinct CDR3 sequences, with roughly 85% observed a single time. The CDR3 contains 11 residues. V lost 2 bases to trimming and J lost 6 bases, with 4 bases between them. Germline-derived CDR1 and CDR2 are SQVTM and ANQGSEA. This receptor was taken from a human donor with multiple sclerosis. The sequenced sample was CD8+ T cells from PBMCs. The chain uses TRBV29-1 and TRBJ2-2, with unresolved D. The CDR3 here is CSVEIAGELFF. The CDR3 bases are TGCAGCGTTGAAATCGCCGGGGAGCTGTTTTTT.